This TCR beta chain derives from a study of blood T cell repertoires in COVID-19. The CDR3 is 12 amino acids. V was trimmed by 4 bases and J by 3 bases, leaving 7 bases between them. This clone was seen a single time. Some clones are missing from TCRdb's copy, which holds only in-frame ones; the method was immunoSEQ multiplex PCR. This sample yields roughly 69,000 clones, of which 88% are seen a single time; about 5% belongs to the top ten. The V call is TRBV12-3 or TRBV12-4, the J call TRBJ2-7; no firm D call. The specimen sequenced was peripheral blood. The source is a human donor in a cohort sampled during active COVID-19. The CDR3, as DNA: TGTGCCAGCAGTTCCCACAACTACGAGCAGTACTTC. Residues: CASSSHNYEQYF.